The rows below give T cell receptor beta chains drawn from one sample of a study of T cells in Graves' hyperthyroidism and ophthalmopathy. TCRdb re-called the multiplex PCR reads through MiXCR, storing one row per CDR3 protein. The sample gives under 300,000 distinct CDR3 sequences, about an eighth of which show up once; roughly 7.5% is in the top ten. Sequencing was performed on blood. All receptors come from a woman under 40 with Graves' hyperthyroidism that later progressed to Graves' ophthalmopathy. Both conserved end residues are part of each CDR3. A D gene is named only where the DNA matches it firmly. The size entry is marked missing in some rows and otherwise reads once, few, many or a size class.

TRBV5-5	NA	TRBD1	TRBJ1-1	TGTGCCAGCAGCTTCCGGGACAGGGGATCGACTGAAGCTTTCTTT	CASSFRDRGSTEAFF
TRBV20-1	many	NA	TRBJ1-1	TGCAGTGCTAGAGATGCGGCCCTCCGTTGGACTGAAGCTTTCTTT	CSARDAALRWTEAFF
TRBV27	NA	NA	TRBJ2-7	TGTGCCAACAGTTCCACAGGTTTTCCCTACGAGCAGTACTTC	CANSSTGFPYEQYF
TRBV6-1	many	NA	TRBJ2-1	TGTGCCAGCAATTTCGGACCAGCCTCCTACAATGAGCAGTTCTTC	CASNFGPASYNEQFF
TRBV19	NA	TRBD1	TRBJ2-7	TGTGCCAGTAGTACCCTCGGGACAGGGACAATCCACGAGCAGTACTTC	CASSTLGTGTIHEQYF
TRBV29-1	few	NA	TRBJ1-1	TGCAGCGCCCACCGCGGGGGGGGTGAAGCTTTCTTT	CSAHRGGGEAFF
TRBV27	few	NA	TRBJ2-1	TGTGCCAGCAGCCTCGACGGGGCCAATGAGCAGTTCTTC	CASSLDGANEQFF
TRBV19	few	NA	TRBJ1-5	TGTGCCAGTAGTACCCTCATACAGGGATACTATAGCAATCAGCCCCAGCATTTT	CASSTLIQGYYSNQPQHF
TRBV3-1	many	TRBD1	TRBJ1-4	TGTGCCAGCAGCCAAGGGGGGACAGGTGTTCCTGAAAAACTGTTTTTT	CASSQGGTGVPEKLFF
TRBV9	NA	NA	TRBJ2-7	TGTGCCAGCAGCGCGGGTAGCGGCCCCTACGAGCAGTACTTC	CASSAGSGPYEQYF
TRBV5-1	NA	TRBD2	TRBJ2-1	TGCGCCAGCAGCGCCGGACTAGCGGGATTAAACAATGAGCAGTTCTTC	CASSAGLAGLNNEQFF
TRBV4-1	many	NA	TRBJ1-2	TGCGCCAGCAGCCAAGAGGGCAGTAACTATGGCTACACCTTC	CASSQEGSNYGYTF
TRBV2	many	NA	TRBJ2-2	TGTGCCAGCAGGGGGGGCGCCGGGGAGCTGTTTTTT	CASRGGAGELFF
TRBV30	many	NA	TRBJ2-7	TGTGCCTGGAGTGTACGGGACAAGCAGTACTTC	CAWSVRDKQYF
TRBV4-1	NA	NA	TRBJ2-2	TGCGCCAGCAGCCATAGCGTGAACACCGGGGAGCTGTTTTTT	CASSHSVNTGELFF
TRBV30	many	NA	TRBJ1-1	TGTGCCAACCATCACGGATTGACTGAAGCTTTCTTT	CANHHGLTEAFF
TRBV7-9	NA	TRBD1	TRBJ1-4	TGTGCCAGCAGCTCGGGACAGACAACTAATGAAAAACTGTTTTTT	CASSSGQTTNEKLFF
TRBV4-3	NA	TRBD2	TRBJ2-2	TGCGCCAGCAGCCAAGCTTGGACTAGCGGAGCTAACACCGGGGAGCTGTTTTTT	CASSQAWTSGANTGELFF
TRBV2	many	TRBD2	TRBJ2-7	TGTGCCAGCGGGTTTGAGCGGGGGCGACCCTACGAGCAGTACTTC	CASGFERGRPYEQYF
TRBV6-1	many	NA	TRBJ1-1	TGTGCCAGCAGCCATTTTTCGAACACTGAAGCTTTCTTT	CASSHFSNTEAFF
TRBV2	NA	TRBD2	TRBJ2-1	TGTGCCAGCAGTTGGACTAGCGGGAGGGCCGTTGGTGGCAATGAGCAGTTCTTC	CASSWTSGRAVGGNEQFF
TRBV7-2	NA	TRBD2	TRBJ2-7	TGTGCCAGCAGCCTTAGCGGGAAAGCCTACGAGCAGTACTTC	CASSLSGKAYEQYF
TRBV6-2/TRBV6-3	many	NA	TRBJ1-6	TGTGCCAGCAGTTATCCCGGGGCCCAGGGCGCTTCACCCCTCCACTTT	CASSYPGAQGASPLHF
TRBV27	many	NA	TRBJ2-7	TGTGCCAGCAGTTTAGGGGACAAACCCTACGAGCAGTACTTC	CASSLGDKPYEQYF
TRBV6-2/TRBV6-3	many	TRBD2	TRBJ2-2	TGTGCCAGCAGTTCGGGACTAGCGGGAGTCACCGGGGAGCTGTTTTTT	CASSSGLAGVTGELFF
TRBV6-1	NA	TRBD2	TRBJ2-1	TGTGCCAGCACGATTAGCGGGAGCTCCTACAATGAGCAGTTCTTC	CASTISGSSYNEQFF
TRBV6-2/TRBV6-3	NA	TRBD2	TRBJ2-1	TGTGCCAGCAGCCTTAGCGGGAGAGGATCCTACAATGAGCAGTTCTTC	CASSLSGRGSYNEQFF
TRBV28	many	NA	TRBJ2-5	TGTGCCAGCAGCTCCGGGACAATAAAGGAGACCCAGTACTTC	CASSSGTIKETQYF
TRBV6-1	many	NA	TRBJ1-2	TGTGCCAGCAGCCCCGCGTTGAGCTATGGCTACACCTTC	CASSPALSYGYTF
TRBV7-9	many	NA	TRBJ1-5	TGTGCCAGCAGCTTAGCAGGGGCAGGCGGCAATCAGCCCCAGCATTTT	CASSLAGAGGNQPQHF
TRBV6-1	many	NA	TRBJ2-7	TGTGCCAGCACCGAGGTCGGTCGCGAGCAGTACTTC	CASTEVGREQYF
TRBV28	many	NA	TRBJ2-1	TGTGCCAGCAGTTTATGGGATTACAATGAGCAGTTCTTC	CASSLWDYNEQFF
TRBV10-3	NA	TRBD1	TRBJ1-4	TGTGCCATCAGCTCAGGGGGCCTGGGTGAAAAACTGTTTTTT	CAISSGGLGEKLFF